This T cell receptor (beta chain) was retrieved from a study of beta chain features in type 1 diabetes. As concerns this clone: Its antigen is not identified.

Sorting of CD4+ naive, central memory, regulatory and stem cell-like memory cells was performed via CD45RO/CCR7/CD25/CD127/CD95/CD27. Study conclusions and caveats: Within each of all four CD4+ subsets, Type 1 diabetes patients had TCRB CDR3s that were moderately but significantly shorter.

Investigators reverse transcribed all isolated RNA, so they sequenced expressed TCRB transcripts. TCRdb keeps only in-frame clones here, not all; method: immunoSEQ multiplex PCR. This sample has more than 300,000 clones, with roughly an eighth found just once. There are 14 residues in the CDR3. CDR1 and CDR2 from the germline V gene are MNHNS and SASEGT. With 5 bases removed from V and 5 bases from J, the gap between germline ends came to 13 bases. The clonotype was recovered from a woman aged 18-29 years with type 1 diabetes. This chain uses TRBV6-1 with TRBJ2-1; weak D call: TRBD2 (6 bases). The sequenced sample consisted of naive CD4+ T cells from blood. The chain's CDR3 is CASSPGGINNEQFF. The DNA for the CDR3 is TGTGCCAGCAGTCCGGGCGGGATTAACAATGAGCAGTTCTTC.